The source of this T cell receptor beta chain is a study of T-cell reconstitution after alpha-beta-depleted transplantation in children. About this clonotype itself: The antigen remains unidentified.

Study conclusions and caveats: Diversity of TCRbeta at day 60 was high in some patients, arising from surviving recipient T cells and thymic progenitors. From newly produced T cells came most of the T-cell counts and diversity one year after transplant.

During its preparation, the TCRbeta library received unique molecular identifiers. TCRdb re-called the PCR reads through MiXCR, storing one row per CDR3 protein. The table shows fewer than 500,000 distinct CDR3 sequences, with approximately 41% occurring only once. Trimming cost V 2 bases and J 8 bases, with 15 bases left between them. The CDR3 runs to 14 residues. Germline CDR1 is MGHDK and CDR2 is SYGVNS. The V gene is TRBV25-1, the J gene TRBJ1-2, with D possibly matching TRBD1 (5 bases). The sequencing here drew on PBMCs, taken before TCRalphabeta/CD19-depleted stem cell transplant. This TCR was recovered from a girl aged 2-10 years with aplastic anemia, due to receive a stem cell transplant. CDR3: CASSEPTALGGYTF. CDR3 nucleotides: TGTGCCAGCAGTGAACCGACAGCTTTGGGGGGCTACACCTTC.